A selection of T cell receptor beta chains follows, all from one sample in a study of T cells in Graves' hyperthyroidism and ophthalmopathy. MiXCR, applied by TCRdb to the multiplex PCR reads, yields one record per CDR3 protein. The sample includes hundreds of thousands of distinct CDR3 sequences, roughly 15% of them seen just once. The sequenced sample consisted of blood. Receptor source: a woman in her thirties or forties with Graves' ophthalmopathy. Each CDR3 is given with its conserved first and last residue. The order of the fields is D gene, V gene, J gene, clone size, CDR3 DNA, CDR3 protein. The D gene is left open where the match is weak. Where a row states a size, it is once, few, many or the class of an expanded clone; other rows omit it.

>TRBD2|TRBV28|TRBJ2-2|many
TGTGCCAGCAATACTAGGGAGCGGGAGAACACCGGGGAGCTGTTTTTT
CASNTRERENTGELFF
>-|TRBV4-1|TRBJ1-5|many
TGCGCCAGCAGCAAGGGCGGGGGGGGCAATCAGCCCCAGCATTTT
CASSKGGGGNQPQHF
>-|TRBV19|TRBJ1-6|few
TGTGCCAGTAGTATTATCAATTCACCCCTCCACTTT
CASSIINSPLHF
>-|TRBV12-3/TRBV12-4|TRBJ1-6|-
TGTGCCAGCAGTACAGATTATAATTCACCCCTCCACTTT
CASSTDYNSPLHF
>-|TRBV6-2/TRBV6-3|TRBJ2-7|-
TGTGCCAGCAGTTACGCACCCGCCTCCTACGAGCAGTACTTC
CASSYAPASYEQYF
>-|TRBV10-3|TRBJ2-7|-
TGTGCCACCACGGGATCCTACGAGCAGTACTTC
CATTGSYEQYF
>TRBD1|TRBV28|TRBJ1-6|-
TGTGCCAGCAGGGGGACAGAGACTTATAATTCACCCCTCCACTTT
CASRGTETYNSPLHF
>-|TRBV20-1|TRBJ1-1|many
TGCAGTGCTCCTCCCGCTGGGGGGGGGATGAACACTGAAGCTTTCTTT
CSAPPAGGGMNTEAFF
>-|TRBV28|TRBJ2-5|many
TGTGCCAGCAGTTTCCCATCGGGGACCCAGTACTTC
CASSFPSGTQYF
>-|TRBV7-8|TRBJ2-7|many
TGTGCCAGCAGCTATGCCGGGATGACCTACGAGCAGTACTTC
CASSYAGMTYEQYF
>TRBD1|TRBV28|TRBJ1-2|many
TGTGCCAGCAGTTTAGCAGGGGGCGGCCTCTATGGCTACACCTTC
CASSLAGGGLYGYTF
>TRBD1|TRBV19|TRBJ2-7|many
TGTGCCAGTAGTGGACAGGTTGACTCCTACGAGCAGTACTTC
CASSGQVDSYEQYF
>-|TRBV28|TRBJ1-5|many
TGTGCCAGCAGTCCGTCAGACAGGTATCCTAATCAGCCCCAGCATTTT
CASSPSDRYPNQPQHF
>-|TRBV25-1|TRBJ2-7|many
TGTGCCAGCAATTTTGAGGGGTCCTACGAGCAGTACTTC
CASNFEGSYEQYF
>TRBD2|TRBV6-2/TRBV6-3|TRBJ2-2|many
TGTGCCAGCAGGGCTAGCGGGAGGATCGGGGAGCTGTTTTTT
CASRASGRIGELFF
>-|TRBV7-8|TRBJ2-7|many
TGTGCCAGCAGCTTTATCCCGCGGGCGGACGAGCAGTACTTC
CASSFIPRADEQYF
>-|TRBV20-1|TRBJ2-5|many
TGCAGTGCCCTGGGGGAGACCCAGTACTTC
CSALGETQYF
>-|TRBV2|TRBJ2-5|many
TGTGCCAGCAGCGGAGTTGAGGGGGAGACCCAGTACTTC
CASSGVEGETQYF
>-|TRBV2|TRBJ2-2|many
TGTGCCAGCAGGTTTTTAGGCGTCGACACCGGGGAGCTGTTTTTT
CASRFLGVDTGELFF
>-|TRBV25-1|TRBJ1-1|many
TGTGCCAGCAGTGATCGCCTCGGTGGGAGCACTGAAGCTTTCTTT
CASSDRLGGSTEAFF
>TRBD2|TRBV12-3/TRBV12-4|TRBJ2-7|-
TGTGCCAGCGCGACGGGGGGAACCTACGAGCAGTACTTC
CASATGGTYEQYF
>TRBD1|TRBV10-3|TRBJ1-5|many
TGTGCCATCAGTACCCCGGACAGGGGTGAGGGCCAGCCCCAGCATTTT
CAISTPDRGEGQPQHF
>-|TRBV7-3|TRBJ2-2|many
TGTGCCAGCAGCTTATATTCTAGCGAGACCGGGGAGCTGTTTTTT
CASSLYSSETGELFF
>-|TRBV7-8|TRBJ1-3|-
TGTGCCAGCAGCTTAGCTTCCGTGGTGCTTGGCAACACCATATATTTT
CASSLASVVLGNTIYF
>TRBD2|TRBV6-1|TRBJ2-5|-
TGTGCCAGCAGTATCCTAGCGGGAGCCCAAGAGACCCAGTACTTC
CASSILAGAQETQYF
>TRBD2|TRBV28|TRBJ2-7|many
TGTGCCAGCAGTTTTCAGTGGCTAGCGGGAGGGCCAAACGAGCAGTACTTC
CASSFQWLAGGPNEQYF
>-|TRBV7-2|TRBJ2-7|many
TGTGCCAGCAGCTTTCCAGACCCGAGCTACGAGCAGTACTTC
CASSFPDPSYEQYF
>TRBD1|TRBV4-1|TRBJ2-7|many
TGCGCCAGCAGCCTCGGAGGAAGACAGGGGATCGACGAGCAGTACTTC
CASSLGGRQGIDEQYF
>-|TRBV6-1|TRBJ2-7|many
TGTGCCAGCAGTACGTCTCCCTTAGCCGCCTACGAGCAGTACTTC
CASSTSPLAAYEQYF
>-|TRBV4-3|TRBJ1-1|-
TGCGCCAGCAGCCAACCCGCCCGGGGCTACACTGAAGCTTTCTTT
CASSQPARGYTEAFF
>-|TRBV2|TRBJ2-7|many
TGTGCCAGCAGTGAACTTGGAACCTACGAGCAGTACTTC
CASSELGTYEQYF
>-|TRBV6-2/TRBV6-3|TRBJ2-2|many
TGTGCCAGCACGGCCGCCGGGGAGCTGTTTTTT
CASTAAGELFF
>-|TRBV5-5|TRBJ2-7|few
TGTGCCAGCAGCTTGAGCGGACAATTTTACGAGCAGTACTTC
CASSLSGQFYEQYF
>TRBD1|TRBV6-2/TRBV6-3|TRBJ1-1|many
TGTGCCAGCAGTTACCCGGGACAGGGGGCGCGGAAGCCTGAAGCTTTCTTT
CASSYPGQGARKPEAFF
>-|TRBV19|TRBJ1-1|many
TGTGCCAGTAAACAGGGATACACTGAAGCTTTCTTT
CASKQGYTEAFF
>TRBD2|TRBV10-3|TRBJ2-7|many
TGTGCCATCAGTGAGCCGTTACTAGCGGCTCCTAGGGAGCAGTACTTC
CAISEPLLAAPREQYF
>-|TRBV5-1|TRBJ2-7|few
TGCGCCAGCAGCTTGGCTTTTTCCCACGAGCAGTACTTC
CASSLAFSHEQYF
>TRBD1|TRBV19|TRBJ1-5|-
TGTGCCAGTAGTTGGGGACAGGGGGAGAATCAGCCCCAGCATTTT
CASSWGQGENQPQHF
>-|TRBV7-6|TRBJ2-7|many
TGTGCCAGCAGCCCGACAGTTGGGGTCTACGAGCAGTACTTC
CASSPTVGVYEQYF
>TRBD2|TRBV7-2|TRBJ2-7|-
TGTGCCAGCAGCTTAGCGAAGGCTAGCGGTATATCCTACGAGCAGTACTTC
CASSLAKASGISYEQYF
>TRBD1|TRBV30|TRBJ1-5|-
TGTGCCTGGAGTGCCGGGACAGGGCCTAGCAATCAGCCCCAGCATTTT
CAWSAGTGPSNQPQHF
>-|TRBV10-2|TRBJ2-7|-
TGCGCCAGCAGCCCCGACAGAAACTACGAGCAGTACTTC
CASSPDRNYEQYF
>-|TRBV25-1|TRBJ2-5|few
TGTGCCAGCAGTGAATTAACAGGCCAAGAGACCCAGTACTTC
CASSELTGQETQYF
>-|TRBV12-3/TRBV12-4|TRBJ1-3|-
TGTGCCACCGGGGGGTCGACTGGAAACACCATATATTTT
CATGGSTGNTIYF
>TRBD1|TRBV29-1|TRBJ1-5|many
TGCAGCGTTGTGGTCACGAAGCCGGGACAGGGACATCAGCCCCAGCATTTT
CSVVVTKPGQGHQPQHF
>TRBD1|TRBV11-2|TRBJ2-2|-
TGTGCCAGCACGCGACAGGGGCCCGCCGACGGGGAGCTGTTTTTT
CASTRQGPADGELFF
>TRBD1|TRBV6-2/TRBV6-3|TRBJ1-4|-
TGTGCCAGCAGTCCATCAGGGGGCGCGGAAAAACTGTTTTTT
CASSPSGGAEKLFF
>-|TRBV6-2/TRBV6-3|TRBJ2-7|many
TGTGCCAGCAGCTACCCGACGGGAACCTACGAGCAGTACTTC
CASSYPTGTYEQYF
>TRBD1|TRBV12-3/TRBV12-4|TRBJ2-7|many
TGTGCCAGCAGTTTGGACAGGGGGATCTACGAGCAGTACTTC
CASSLDRGIYEQYF
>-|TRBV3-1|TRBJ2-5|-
TGTGCCAGCAGCCAAAACTCGGTGGGGGCAGAGACCCAGTACTTC
CASSQNSVGAETQYF
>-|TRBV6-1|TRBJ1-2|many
TGTGCCGCAGGCACGGGAATCTATGGCTACACCTTC
CAAGTGIYGYTF
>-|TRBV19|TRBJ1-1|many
TGTGCCAGTAGGAGGGGGACATTGAACACTGAAGCTTTCTTT
CASRRGTLNTEAFF
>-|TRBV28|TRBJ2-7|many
TGTGCCAGCCGCCAACAGGGTGGTTACGAGCAGTACTTC
CASRQQGGYEQYF
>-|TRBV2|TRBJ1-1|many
TGTGCCAGCAGTGAAGCGGGTGTTCGAGTTCTGGGGGGGACTGAAGCTTTCTTT
CASSEAGVRVLGGTEAFF
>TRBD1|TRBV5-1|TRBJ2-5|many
TGCGCCAGCAGCTTGACCGGGACAGGGGAAAAGACCCAGTACTTC
CASSLTGTGEKTQYF
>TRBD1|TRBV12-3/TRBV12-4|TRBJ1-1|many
TGTGCCAGCACCGAGGGACAGAGGAACACTGAAGCTTTCTTT
CASTEGQRNTEAFF
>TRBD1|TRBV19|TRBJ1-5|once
TGTGCCAGCACAGGGGGCGTTCGTCAGCCCCAGCATTTT
CASTGGVRQPQHF
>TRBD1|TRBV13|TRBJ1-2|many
TGTGCCAGCAGCTTTTCGTCCTACCAGGGGGCAGGTGGCTATGGCTACACCTTC
CASSFSSYQGAGGYGYTF